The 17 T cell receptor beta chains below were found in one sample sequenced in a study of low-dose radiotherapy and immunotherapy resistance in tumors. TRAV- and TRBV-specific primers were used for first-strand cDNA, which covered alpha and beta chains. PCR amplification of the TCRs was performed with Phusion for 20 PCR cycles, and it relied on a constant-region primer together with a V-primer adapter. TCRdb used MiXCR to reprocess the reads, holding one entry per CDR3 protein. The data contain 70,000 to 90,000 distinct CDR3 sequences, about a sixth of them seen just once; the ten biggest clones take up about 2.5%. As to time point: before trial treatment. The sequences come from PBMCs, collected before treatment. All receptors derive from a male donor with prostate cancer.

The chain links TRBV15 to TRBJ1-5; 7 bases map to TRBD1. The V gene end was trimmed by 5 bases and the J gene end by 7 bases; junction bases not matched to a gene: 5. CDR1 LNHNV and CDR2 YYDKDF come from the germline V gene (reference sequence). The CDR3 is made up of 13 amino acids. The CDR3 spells CATSDRAEQPQHF. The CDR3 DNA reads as TGTGCCACCAGCGACAGGGCCGAACAGCCCCAGCATTTT.

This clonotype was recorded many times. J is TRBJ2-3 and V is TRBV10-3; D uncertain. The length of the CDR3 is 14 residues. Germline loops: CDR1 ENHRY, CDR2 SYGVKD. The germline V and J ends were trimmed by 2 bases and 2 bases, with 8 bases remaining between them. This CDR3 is CAISEGRFTDTQYF. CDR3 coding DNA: TGTGCCATCAGTGAGGGGCGGTTCACAGATACGCAGTATTTT.

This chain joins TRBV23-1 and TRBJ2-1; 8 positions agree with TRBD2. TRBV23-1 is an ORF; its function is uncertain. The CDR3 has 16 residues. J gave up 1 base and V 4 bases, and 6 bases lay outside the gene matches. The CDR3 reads CASSPPGLGSYNEQFF. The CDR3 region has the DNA TGCGCCAGCAGTCCTCCGGGACTAGGATCCTACAATGAGCAGTTCTTC.

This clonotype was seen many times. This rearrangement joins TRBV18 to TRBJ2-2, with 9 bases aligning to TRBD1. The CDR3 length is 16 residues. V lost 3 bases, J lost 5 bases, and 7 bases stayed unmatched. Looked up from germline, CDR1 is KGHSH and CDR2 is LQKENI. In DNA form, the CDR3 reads TGTGCCAGCTCACCCCGAAGGACAGGGGTGACCGGGGAGCTGTTTTTT. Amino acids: CASSPRRTGVTGELFF.

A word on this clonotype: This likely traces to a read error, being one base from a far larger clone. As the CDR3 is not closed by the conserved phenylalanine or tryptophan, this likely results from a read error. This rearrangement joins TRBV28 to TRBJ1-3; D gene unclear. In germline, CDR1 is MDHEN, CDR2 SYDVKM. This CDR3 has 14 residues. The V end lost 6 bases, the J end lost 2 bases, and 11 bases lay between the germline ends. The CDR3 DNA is TGTGCCAGCAGCTCCGGGGTGCCTGGAAACACCATATATTCT. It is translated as CASSSGVPGNTIYS.

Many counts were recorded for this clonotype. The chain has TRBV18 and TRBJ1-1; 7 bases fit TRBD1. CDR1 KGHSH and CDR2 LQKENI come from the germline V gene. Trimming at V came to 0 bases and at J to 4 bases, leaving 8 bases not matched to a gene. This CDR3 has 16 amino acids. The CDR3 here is CASSPPRGGEGTEAFF. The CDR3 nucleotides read TGTGCCAGCTCACCACCGCGAGGGGGCGAGGGCACTGAAGCTTTCTTT.

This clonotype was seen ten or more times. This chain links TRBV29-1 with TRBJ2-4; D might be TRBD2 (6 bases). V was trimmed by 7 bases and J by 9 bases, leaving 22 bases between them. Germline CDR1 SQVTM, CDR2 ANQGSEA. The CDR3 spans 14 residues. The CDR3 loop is CSALMGGPLSIQYF. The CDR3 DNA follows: TGCAGCGCCCTAATGGGGGGTCCACTATCCATTCAGTACTTC.

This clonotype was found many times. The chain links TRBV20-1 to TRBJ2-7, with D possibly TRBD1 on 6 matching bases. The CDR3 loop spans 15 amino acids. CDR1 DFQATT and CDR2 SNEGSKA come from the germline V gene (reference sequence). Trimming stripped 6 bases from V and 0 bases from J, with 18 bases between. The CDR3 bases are TGCAGTGCCCTAACCGGGACATCAAGCTCCTACGAGCAGTACTTC. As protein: CSALTGTSSSYEQYF.

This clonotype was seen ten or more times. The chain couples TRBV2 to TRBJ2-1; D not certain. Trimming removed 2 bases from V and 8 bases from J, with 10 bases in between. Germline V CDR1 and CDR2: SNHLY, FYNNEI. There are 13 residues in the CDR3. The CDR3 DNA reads TGTGCCAGCAGTGAATCCTTGGCCGATGAGCAGTTCTTC. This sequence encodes CASSESLADEQFF. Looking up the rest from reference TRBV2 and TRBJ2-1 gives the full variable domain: EPEVTQTPSHQVTQMGQEVILRCVPISNHLYFYWYRQILGQKVEFLVSFYNNEISEKSEIFDDQFSVERPDGSNFTLKIRSTKLEDSAMYFCASSESLADEQFFGPGTRLTVL.

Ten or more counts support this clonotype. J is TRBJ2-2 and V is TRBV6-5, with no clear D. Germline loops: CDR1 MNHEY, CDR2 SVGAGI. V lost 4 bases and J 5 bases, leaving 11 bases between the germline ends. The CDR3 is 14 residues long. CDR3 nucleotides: TGTGCCAGCAGTTCCCATTCGGTTACCGGGGAGCTGTTTTTT. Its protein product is CASSSHSVTGELFF.

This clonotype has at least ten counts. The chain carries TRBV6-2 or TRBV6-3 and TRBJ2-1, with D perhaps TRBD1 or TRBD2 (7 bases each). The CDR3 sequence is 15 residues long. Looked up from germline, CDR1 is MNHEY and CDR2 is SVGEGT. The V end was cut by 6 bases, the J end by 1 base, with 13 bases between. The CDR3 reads CASRYQGGSYNEQFF. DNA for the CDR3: TGTGCCAGCAGGTACCAGGGGGGGTCCTACAATGAGCAGTTCTTC.

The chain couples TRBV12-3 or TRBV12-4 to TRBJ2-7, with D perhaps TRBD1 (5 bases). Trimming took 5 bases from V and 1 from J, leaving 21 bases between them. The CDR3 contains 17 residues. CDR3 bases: TGTGCCAGCAGTCCAAGCCCCCCGACAGAGCAGTCCTACGAGCAGTACTTC. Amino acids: CASSPSPPTEQSYEQYF.

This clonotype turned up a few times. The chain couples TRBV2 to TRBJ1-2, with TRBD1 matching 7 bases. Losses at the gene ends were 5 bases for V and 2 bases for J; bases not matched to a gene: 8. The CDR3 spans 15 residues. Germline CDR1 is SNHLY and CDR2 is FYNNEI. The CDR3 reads CASSPDRARNYGYTF. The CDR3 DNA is TGTGCCAGCAGTCCCGACAGGGCCAGGAACTATGGCTACACCTTC.

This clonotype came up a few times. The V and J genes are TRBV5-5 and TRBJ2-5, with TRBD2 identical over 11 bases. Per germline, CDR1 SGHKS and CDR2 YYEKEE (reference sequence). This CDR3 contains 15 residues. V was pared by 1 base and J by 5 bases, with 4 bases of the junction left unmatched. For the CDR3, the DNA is TGTGCCAGCAGCTTGAGGACTAGCGGGCTCGAGACCCAGTACTTC. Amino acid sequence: CASSLRTSGLETQYF.

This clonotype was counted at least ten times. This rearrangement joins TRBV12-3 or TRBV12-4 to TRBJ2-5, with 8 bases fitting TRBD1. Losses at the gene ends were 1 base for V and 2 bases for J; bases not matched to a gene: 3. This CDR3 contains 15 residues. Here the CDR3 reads CASSLGGTGQETQYF. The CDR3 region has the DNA TGTGCCAGCAGTTTAGGGGGGACAGGACAAGAGACCCAGTACTTC.

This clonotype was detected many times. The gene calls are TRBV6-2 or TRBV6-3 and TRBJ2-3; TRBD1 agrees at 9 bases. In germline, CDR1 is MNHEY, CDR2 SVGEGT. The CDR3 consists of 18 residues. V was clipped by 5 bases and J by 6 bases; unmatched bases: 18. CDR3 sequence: CASSEGAGTGSAGDTQYF. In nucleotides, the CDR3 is TGTGCCAGCAGTGAAGGTGCCGGGACAGGGTCCGCGGGCGATACGCAGTATTTT.

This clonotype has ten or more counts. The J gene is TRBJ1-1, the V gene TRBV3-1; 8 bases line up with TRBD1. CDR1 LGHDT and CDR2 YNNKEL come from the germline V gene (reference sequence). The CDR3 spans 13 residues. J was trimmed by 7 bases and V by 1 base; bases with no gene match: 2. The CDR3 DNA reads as TGTGCCAGCAGCCAAGTCGGGACAGGTGAAGCTTTCTTT. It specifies CASSQVGTGEAFF.